The text below deals with one T cell receptor (beta chain). In the study's own analysis: Scientists estimated how many nucleated cells there were by amplifying reference gene primers. Libraries were prepared by immunoSEQ multiplex PCR; TCRdb keeps only in-frame clonotypes and omits some of them. V and J calls and clone size are given by that table; D and trimming were obtained from the DNA. The sample lists 400,000 or so clones, roughly 87% occurring once. These data are taken from a study of blood T cell repertoires in COVID-19. Overall study context: Italy, Spain and the United States were the sources of the convalescent and acute COVID-19 samples. From T cells, B-cell-depleted T cells, or PBMCs came the material, which was cDNA or gDNA.

Germline V gene data show CDR1 as DFQATT and CDR2 as SNEGSKA (reference sequence). Trimming pared 3 bases from V and 5 bases from J, leaving 18 bases between. This CDR3 comprises 15 residues. Self-reported history from a screening survey and questionnaire set each donor's cohort. The receptor comes from a woman in her thirties or forties with acute COVID-19. Sequencing was performed on PBMCs or T cells enriched from blood (not recorded which). The chain links TRBV20-1 to TRBJ2-3; D perhaps matches TRBD2 (6 bases). CDR3 residues: CSASPLTREVDTQYF. CDR3 nucleotide sequence: TGCAGTGCTAGTCCGCTGACTAGGGAGGTAGATACGCAGTATTTT.